This T cell receptor beta chain was sequenced during a study of OX40 agonist ivuxolimab in advanced cancers. Assay: immunoSEQ multiplex PCR; the TCRdb copy retains only in-frame clones and omits some. This sample has 85,000 to 100,000 clones, with about 87% found just once. Notes on this clone: The antigen is unknown.

Germline V gives CDR1 KGHSH, CDR2 LQKENI. Trimming at V came to 4 bases and at J to 8 bases, leaving 9 bases not matched to a gene. The CDR3 contains 15 residues. Patients were excluded for autoimmune disease history or systemic immunosuppression. The investigators sampled blood at baseline, at cycle 4 day 1, and at cycle 7 day 1. Study-wide findings and caveats: On average, a greater number of expanded clones characterised CD8+ T cells relative to CD4+.

Sequencing was performed on CD4+ or CD8+ T cells sorted from blood, taken in a trial of the OX40 agonist ivuxolimab. This sequence was found in an adult with an advanced solid tumor such as melanoma, head and neck, liver or kidney cancer. The rearrangement links TRBV18 to TRBJ2-1; TRBD1 aligns across 9 bases. DNA for the CDR3: TGTGCCAGCTCACTCGGACAGGGGACGGTCGATGAGCAGTTCTTC. Protein product: CASSLGQGTVDEQFF. The whole variable domain, filled in from reference TRBV18 and TRBJ2-1, reads NAGVMQNPRHLVRRRGQEARLRCSPMKGHSHVYWYRQLPEEGLKFMVYLQKENIIDESGMPKERFSAEFPKEGPSILRIQQVVRGDSAAYFCASSLGQGTVDEQFFGPGTRLTVL.